This is a list of T cell receptor beta chains from one sample in a study of blood T cell repertoires in COVID-19. Assay: immunoSEQ multiplex PCR; the TCRdb copy retains only in-frame clones and omits some. The profile shows roughly 500,000 clones, 80% to 90% of them singletons. The sequencing sample was made of peripheral blood. Source of these receptors: a human donor in a cohort sampled during active COVID-19. Both conserved end residues are part of each CDR3. The D gene is left open where the match is weak. Rows give clone size only sometimes, using once, few, many, or a class for an expanded clone.

size: .
J: TRBJ2-3
D: TRBD1
V: TRBV20-1
CDR3: CSASRLGDRGTDTQYF
DNA: TGCAGTGCTAGTCGATTAGGGGACAGGGGAACAGATACGCAGTATTTT

size: .
J: TRBJ2-3
D: .
V: TRBV27
CDR3: CASSLLADFTDTQYF
DNA: TGTGCCAGCAGTTTATTAGCGGACTTCACAGATACGCAGTATTTT

size: .
J: TRBJ2-1
D: .
V: TRBV7-3
CDR3: CASSFGSGLNNEQFF
DNA: TGTGCCAGCAGCTTCGGGAGCGGGCTCAACAATGAGCAGTTCTTC

size: .
J: TRBJ2-4
D: .
V: TRBV15
CDR3: CATSRDINGGRAKNIQYF
DNA: TGTGCCACCAGCAGAGATATTAACGGGGGTAGGGCCAAAAACATTCAGTACTTC

size: .
J: TRBJ2-1
D: TRBD1
V: TRBV4-3
CDR3: CASSSRDRETNEQFF
DNA: TGCGCCAGCAGCTCCCGGGACAGGGAGACCAATGAGCAGTTCTTC

size: .
J: TRBJ1-1
D: TRBD1
V: TRBV28
CDR3: CASRDRARWGAFF
DNA: TGTGCCAGCAGGGACAGGGCAAGGTGGGGAGCTTTCTTT

size: .
J: TRBJ2-1
D: TRBD2
V: TRBV7-3
CDR3: CASSVTSGAYNEQFF
DNA: TGTGCCAGCAGCGTTACTAGCGGGGCCTACAATGAGCAGTTCTTC

size: .
J: TRBJ2-7
D: TRBD2
V: TRBV10-1
CDR3: CARGGLAERLSYEQYF
DNA: TGCGCCAGGGGAGGACTAGCGGAACGCCTCTCCTACGAGCAGTACTTC

size: .
J: TRBJ2-1
D: TRBD2
V: TRBV25-1
CDR3: CASSDPTSGIYNEQFF
DNA: TGTGCCAGCAGTGACCCAACTAGCGGGATCTACAATGAGCAGTTCTTC

size: .
J: TRBJ1-4
D: TRBD1
V: TRBV29-1
CDR3: CSVEPGTGNEKLFF
DNA: TGCAGCGTTGAACCCGGGACAGGCAACGAAAAACTGTTTTTT

size: .
J: TRBJ1-2
D: TRBD1
V: TRBV3-1/TRBV3-2
CDR3: CASSHGQGSYGYTF
DNA: TGTGCCAGCAGCCATGGACAGGGTTCCTATGGCTACACCTTC

size: .
J: TRBJ2-7
D: TRBD1
V: TRBV29-1
CDR3: CSVEVRTGRYEQYF
DNA: TGCAGCGTTGAAGTTCGGACAGGACGCTACGAGCAGTACTTC

size: .
J: TRBJ2-1
D: TRBD2
V: TRBV7-2
CDR3: CASSPWGLAEGEQFF
DNA: TGTGCCAGCAGCCCATGGGGACTAGCGGAAGGTGAGCAGTTCTTC

size: .
J: TRBJ2-2
D: .
V: TRBV3-1/TRBV3-2
CDR3: CASSPSFNTGELFF
DNA: TGTGCCAGCAGCCCTTCGTTTAACACCGGGGAGCTGTTTTTT

size: .
J: TRBJ2-7
D: .
V: TRBV9
CDR3: CASSTDGSSYEQYF
DNA: TGTGCCAGCAGCACGGACGGGAGCTCCTACGAGCAGTACTTC

size: .
J: TRBJ2-7
D: TRBD1
V: TRBV6-5
CDR3: CASSRTGGEQYF
DNA: TGTGCCAGCAGTCGGACAGGGGGCGAGCAGTACTTC

size: .
J: TRBJ1-1
D: TRBD1
V: TRBV7-3
CDR3: CASSLTRQGGAFF
DNA: TGTGCCAGCAGCTTAACCAGACAGGGGGGAGCTTTCTTT

size: .
J: TRBJ2-7
D: TRBD1
V: TRBV14
CDR3: CASSLGTGLYYEQYF
DNA: TGTGCCAGCAGCCTTGGGACAGGGCTTTACTACGAGCAGTACTTC

size: .
J: TRBJ1-2
D: TRBD1
V: TRBV18
CDR3: CASSQTGAGYDGYTF
DNA: TGTGCCAGCTCACAAACAGGGGCAGGGTATGATGGCTACACCTTC

size: .
J: TRBJ2-1
D: .
V: TRBV30
CDR3: CAWSLGHSIYNEQFF
DNA: TGTGCCTGGAGTCTGGGACATTCCATCTACAATGAGCAGTTCTTC

size: .
J: TRBJ1-1
D: .
V: TRBV27
CDR3: CASSLWSGNTEAFF
DNA: TGTGCCAGCAGTTTATGGTCGGGGAACACTGAAGCTTTCTTT

size: .
J: TRBJ1-1
D: .
V: TRBV2
CDR3: CASSVLTEAFF
DNA: TGTGCCAGCAGTGTCTTGACTGAAGCTTTCTTT

size: .
J: TRBJ2-7
D: .
V: TRBV14
CDR3: CASSQTSWAEQYF
DNA: TGTGCCAGCAGCCAAACTTCCTGGGCCGAGCAGTACTTC

size: .
J: TRBJ2-3
D: TRBD2
V: TRBV5-1
CDR3: CASSLIAGGDTQYF
DNA: TGCGCCAGCAGCTTAATAGCGGGAGGCGATACGCAGTATTTT

size: few
J: TRBJ2-7
D: .
V: TRBV9
CDR3: CASSAEDSYYEQYF
DNA: TGTGCCAGCAGCGCCGAGGATTCCTACTACGAGCAGTACTTC

size: .
J: TRBJ2-1
D: .
V: TRBV6-1
CDR3: CASSDALGGEQFF
DNA: TGTGCCAGCAGTGATGCACTGGGGGGAGAGCAGTTCTTC

size: .
J: TRBJ1-2
D: .
V: TRBV28
CDR3: CASSLGPQGNYGYTF
DNA: TGTGCCAGCAGTTTAGGCCCACAGGGTAACTATGGCTACACCTTC

size: .
J: TRBJ2-7
D: .
V: TRBV5-5
CDR3: CASSLGASDTRYEQYF
DNA: TGTGCCAGCAGCTTGGGGGCTAGCGACACCCGCTACGAGCAGTACTTC

size: few
J: TRBJ2-5
D: .
V: TRBV3-1/TRBV3-2
CDR3: CASSPPSATAGFAQETQYF
DNA: TGTGCCAGCAGCCCCCCCTCTGCCACGGCGGGATTCGCCCAAGAGACCCAGTACTTC

size: .
J: TRBJ2-3
D: .
V: TRBV30
CDR3: CAWMESAGSRFTDTQYF
DNA: TGTGCCTGGATGGAGAGTGCAGGGTCCCGATTCACAGATACGCAGTATTTT

size: .
J: TRBJ1-5
D: TRBD1
V: TRBV19
CDR3: CASSITGQGAGQPQHF
DNA: TGTGCCAGTAGTATTACCGGACAGGGGGCTGGACAGCCCCAGCATTTT

size: .
J: TRBJ1-1
D: TRBD1
V: TRBV7-9
CDR3: CASSLADTGVGTEAFF
DNA: TGTGCCAGCAGCTTAGCCGACACAGGGGTGGGCACTGAAGCTTTCTTT

size: .
J: TRBJ2-1
D: .
V: TRBV7-2
CDR3: CASSPSLLNEQFF
DNA: TGTGCCAGCAGCCCCTCCCTCCTCAATGAGCAGTTCTTC